Below, one T cell receptor (beta chain) is given with its context. This entry comes from a study of shared clonotypes between healthy human individuals. Across several immunoSEQ plates, the genomic DNA of each subset was split evenly. Produced via immunoSEQ multiplex PCR; TCRdb's table is partial and in-frame only. The sample carries about 500,000 clones, approximately 80% recorded once. This CDR3 spans 12 amino acids. Trimming took off 10 bases at V and 3 bases at J, with 10 bases between the two ends. Germline V lookup: CDR1 ENHRY, CDR2 SYGVKD. V and J are TRBV10-3 and TRBJ1-5; no clear D. The clonotype originates from a woman between 35 and 50 years old in good health. Some clones in this sample may be carry-over from other donors' samples. Sample: PBMCs. The CDR3 region is CATGEPNQPQHF. As DNA, the CDR3 is TGTGCCACCGGGGAGCCCAATCAGCCCCAGCATTTT.